A single sample is the source of the 11 T cell receptor beta chains below, sequenced in a study of blood T cell repertoires in COVID-19. Clones were sequenced by immunoSEQ multiplex PCR, and TCRdb holds only the in-frame ones, with some missing. The sample has over 150,000 clones; under 95% are singletons. Sample: peripheral blood. The receptors come from a man aged 18 to 30 with COVID-19, enrolled during active disease.

This clone was found once. The junction departs from germline at one end; a sequencing error may be responsible. V and J are TRBV5-5 and TRBJ1-4, with 8 bases aligning to TRBD1. This CDR3 is 15 amino acids long. Germline lookup yields CDR1 SGHKS and CDR2 YYEKEE (reference sequence). The DNA of the CDR3 is TGTGCCAGCAGCAGGACAGGGAACACTAATGAAAAACTGCTTTTT. This encodes CASSRTGNTNEKLLF.

The CDR3 sequence is CASSYAGTGSGNEQFF. DNA of the CDR3: TGTGCCAGCAGTTACGCAGGGACAGGGTCGGGAAATGAGCAGTTCTTC. The chain joins TRBV6-5 to TRBJ2-1, with 9 positions matching TRBD1. The CDR3 totals 16 residues. V dropped 2 bases and J dropped 7; count of bases not matched to a gene: 9. Germline V lookup: CDR1 MNHEY, CDR2 SVGAGI.

V is TRBV13 and J is TRBJ2-7; 7 nucleotides line up with TRBD1. The CDR3 is 14 amino acids. Germline V gene lookup returns CDR1 PRHDT and CDR2 FYEKMQ (reference sequence). The ends lost 3 bases at V and 4 bases at J; junction bases unmatched: 6. The CDR3 reads CASSFRTGLYEQYF. The CDR3 region has the DNA TGTGCCAGCAGCTTTAGGACAGGTTTATACGAGCAGTACTTC. Drawing the rest from reference TRBV13 and TRBJ2-7, the complete variable domain is AAGVIQSPRHLIKEKRETATLKCYPIPRHDTVYWYQQGPGQDPQFLISFYEKMQSDKGSIPDRFSAQQFSDYHSELNMSSLELGDSALYFCASSFRTGLYEQYFGPGTRLTVT.

The table lists this clone with a few counts. This rearrangement joins TRBV9 to TRBJ1-2; 9 nucleotides align to TRBD1. This CDR3 is 16 amino acids long. Germline assignment: CDR1 SGDLS and CDR2 YYNGEE. With 4 bases clipped from V and 4 bases from J, the junction kept 11 bases outside the gene matches. CDR3 loop: CASSPSSGTGSYGYTF. In DNA, the CDR3 is TGTGCCAGCAGCCCATCCAGCGGGACAGGGAGCTATGGCTACACCTTC.

The V and J genes are TRBV2 and TRBJ2-1; TRBD2 matches at 14 bases. Trimming removed 3 bases from V and 5 bases from J; junction bases left unmatched: 3. This CDR3 spans 16 amino acids. Germline CDR1 SNHLY, CDR2 FYNNEI. CDR3 amino acids: CASSDLGLAGDNEQFF. The CDR3 DNA is TGTGCCAGCAGTGATCTGGGACTAGCGGGAGACAATGAGCAGTTCTTC.

The V and J genes are TRBV28 and TRBJ2-3, with 9 bases identical to TRBD1. Per germline, CDR1 MDHEN and CDR2 SYDVKM. The CDR3 extends over 14 amino acids. The trim removed 6 bases at V and 0 bases at J, leaving 1 base unmatched. CDR3 DNA: TGTGCCAGCAGCGGACAGGGGAGCACAGATACGCAGTATTTT. Amino acids: CASSGQGSTDTQYF.

The V call is TRBV7-9, the J call TRBJ2-1; the D gene is possibly TRBD1 (7 bases). Trimming pared 3 bases from V and 6 bases from J, leaving 9 bases between. The CDR3 is made up of 13 amino acids. The V gene's germline CDR1 is SEHNR and CDR2 FQNEAQ (reference sequence). CDR3 sequence (DNA): TGTGCCAGCAGCTTGCAGGGGGGCAATGAGCAGTTCTTC. Its protein product is CASSLQGGNEQFF.

This clone showed up just once. The rearrangement joins TRBV5-8 to TRBJ2-7; D not resolved. Trimming left V 0 bases short and J 3 bases short, with 7 bases between. CDR1 SGHTS and CDR2 YDEGEE come from the germline V gene. The CDR3 sequence is 13 residues long. The DNA for the CDR3 is TGTGCCAGCAGCTTGGCACTAATCTACGAGCAGTACTTC. It is translated as CASSLALIYEQYF. The full variable domain, completed using reference TRBV5-8 and TRBJ2-7, is EAGVTQSPTHLIKTRGQQATLRCSPISGHTSVYWYQQALGLGLQFLLWYDEGEERNRGNFPPRFSGRQFPNYSSELNVNALELEDSALYLCASSLALIYEQYFGPGTRLTVT.

The V gene is TRBV19, the J gene TRBJ2-1; D may be TRBD1 (5 bases). Trimming pared 2 bases from V and 12 bases from J, leaving 11 bases between. CDR3 length: 12 residues. Germline V gene data show CDR1 as LNHDA and CDR2 as SQIVND (reference sequence). The chain's CDR3 is CASSITGLGQFF. CDR3 bases: TGTGCCAGTAGTATAACAGGCCTGGGGCAGTTCTTC.

The chain couples TRBV7-2 to TRBJ1-6, with TRBD1 matching 8 bases. V was clipped by 4 bases and J by 11 bases; unmatched bases: 7. CDR1 SGHTA and CDR2 FQGNSA come from the germline V gene. The CDR3 covers 14 residues. The CDR3 sequence: CASSSTGGLTPLHF. DNA for the CDR3: TGTGCCAGCAGCTCAACAGGGGGTTTGACACCCCTCCACTTT.

This clone was detected once. The chain combines TRBV28 with TRBJ1-5, with 8 bases matching TRBD1. Germline CDR1 reads MDHEN; CDR2 reads SYDVKM. Trimming at V came to 6 bases and at J to 6 bases, leaving 7 bases not matched to a gene. This CDR3 has 14 amino acids. In DNA form, the CDR3 reads TGTGCCAGCAGGCGGACAGGGATGGGTCAGCCCCAGCATTTT. Protein product: CASRRTGMGQPQHF. Variable domain in full (rest from reference TRBV28 and TRBJ1-5): DVKVTQSSRYLVKRTGEKVFLECVQDMDHENMFWYRQDPGLGLRLIYFSYDVKMKEKGDIPEGYSVSREKKERFSLILESASTNQTSMYLCASRRTGMGQPQHFGDGTRLSIL.